This T cell receptor beta chain derives from a study of blood T cell repertoires in COVID-19 (dated by TCRdb to 2020 to 2021). About the full investigation: The collaborator samples originated in the United States, Italy and Spain and spanned the acute and convalescent phases of COVID-19. Deeply sampled blood TCRbeta repertoires from subjects exposed to, actively infected with, or recovered from COVID-19 were included in the dataset. Samples were obtained from the ongoing ImmuneRACE study (first 160 participants) and from about 1,300 subjects provided by 6 global collaborators. HLA class I and class II types, where available, came from metadata supplied by the sample provider rather than from assay-based typing. The prospective study material was composed of cDNA or gDNA derived from T cells, B-cell-depleted T cells, or PBMCs. The repertoires were made available in a free public database intended to serve as a resource for research on the immune response to SARS-CoV-2. Nearly every sample came with metadata listing a de-identified subject ID, COVID-19 status, age in years and sex.

TCRbeta CDR3 regions were amplified from genomic DNA using the immunoSEQ Assay, a bias-controlled multiplex PCR. In the authors' own workflow: The number of nucleated cells in each sample was estimated from the amplification of reference gene primers within the assay. Sequence reads were collapsed and filtered to measure the absolute abundance of every unique TCRbeta CDR3 rearrangement. For each sample, productive Simpson clonality was calculated as the square root of Simpson's diversity index across productive rearrangements. This immuneACCESS table, as held by TCRdb, lists in-frame sequences with V and J called but not all clones. Of the missing ones, under half trace to an unresolved V gene in checked studies; the others have no known cause. The DNA was the basis for D and trimming; V, J and clone size are from that table. The sample includes about 160,000 clones, with over 80% observed a single time. The ten largest make up roughly 2.9% of the sample.

On the study overall, not on this receptor specifically: The quantity of clinical and demographic metadata differed by source and by participant and was supplied without curation.

The collaborating institutions used their own protocols to collect whole blood in K2EDTA tubes. For TCRbeta analysis, collaborators shipped samples as frozen whole blood, isolated PBMCs, or DNA extracted from either of those sample types. From the germline V gene, CDR1 is SGHTA and CDR2 is FQGNSA. Including cysteine and phenylalanine, the CDR3 has 14 amino acids. The kept DNA is CDR3 alone, 42 bases in frame from the first base. A distance of 12 bases separates the germline ends of V and J, which lose 5 bases and 2 bases respectively. For this clone: Its antigen target is currently unknown. No quality values exist for individual bases; no much larger clone is one base distant.

What was sequenced was peripheral blood. The origin of this receptor is a woman aged 60-75 years with acute or convalescent COVID-19. The chain is made from TRBV7-2 and TRBJ1-1; a confident D gene designation cannot be given. The CDR3 protein: CASSLTRKNTEAFF. The sequenced DNA: TGTGCCAGCAGCCTTACCAGGAAAAACACTGAAGCTTTCTTT.